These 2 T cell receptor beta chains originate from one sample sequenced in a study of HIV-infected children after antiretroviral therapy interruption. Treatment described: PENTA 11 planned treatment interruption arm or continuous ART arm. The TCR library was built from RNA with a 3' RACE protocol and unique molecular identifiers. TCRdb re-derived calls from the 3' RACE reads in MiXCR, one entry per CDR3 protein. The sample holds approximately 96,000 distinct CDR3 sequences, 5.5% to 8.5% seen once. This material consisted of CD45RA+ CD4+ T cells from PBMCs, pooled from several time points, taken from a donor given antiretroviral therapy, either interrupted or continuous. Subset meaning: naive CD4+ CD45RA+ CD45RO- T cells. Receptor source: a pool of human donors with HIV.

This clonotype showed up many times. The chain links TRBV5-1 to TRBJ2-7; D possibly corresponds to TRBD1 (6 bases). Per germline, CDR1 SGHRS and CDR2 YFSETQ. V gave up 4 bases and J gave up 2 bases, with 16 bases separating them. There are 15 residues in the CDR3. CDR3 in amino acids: CASSDPAKGAYEQYF. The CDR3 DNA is TGCGCCAGCAGCGATCCGGCGAAGGGGGCCTACGAGCAGTACTTC.

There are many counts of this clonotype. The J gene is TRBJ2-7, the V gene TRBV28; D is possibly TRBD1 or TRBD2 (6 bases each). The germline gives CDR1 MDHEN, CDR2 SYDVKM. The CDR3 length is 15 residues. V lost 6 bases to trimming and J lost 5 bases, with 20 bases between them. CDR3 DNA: TGTGCCAGCAGGTCATCCGGGGGCGCCTATAACGAGCAGTACTTC. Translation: CASRSSGGAYNEQYF.